A single sample gave rise to the 23 T cell receptor beta chains below, sequenced in a study of T cell repertoires in cytomegalovirus infection. TCRdb processed the reads anew with MiXCR; each CDR3 protein has one entry. The data show fewer than 550,000 distinct CDR3 sequences, 15% to 20% seen once. The sequenced sample was CD8+ T cells from PBMCs. The receptors shown here come from a human donor in good health (CMV status not recorded). Some clones in this sample may be carry-over from other donors' samples.

This clonotype was observed a handful of times. This sequence joins TRBV6-6 and TRBJ2-1; 7 positions match TRBD2. V shed 1 base and J 8 bases; nucleotides not matched to a gene: 5. Germline V gene sequence: CDR1 MNHNY, CDR2 SVGAGI (reference sequence). The CDR3 spans 14 residues. The CDR3 DNA reads TGTGCCAGCAGTTACTTTGCGGGAGTGGATGAGCAGTTCTTC. Amino acid sequence: CASSYFAGVDEQFF.

This clonotype has more than one count but fewer than ten. The CDR3 reads CASRNRLAGVFEDEQFF. In nucleotides, the CDR3 is TGTGCCAGCAGAAACAGACTAGCGGGAGTATTTGAGGATGAGCAGTTCTTC. The chain joins TRBV28 to TRBJ2-1; 12 bases are a match to TRBD2. Trimming at V came to 6 bases and at J to 8 bases, leaving 14 bases not matched to a gene. CDR3 size: 17 residues. Germline V gives CDR1 MDHEN, CDR2 SYDVKM.

With respect to this clonotype: The conserved phenylalanine or tryptophan normally closing the CDR3 is absent here, so this likely arose from a read error. This chain joins TRBV6-6 and TRBJ2-1; D remains ambiguous. CDR1 is MNHNY, CDR2 SVGAGI, per germline (reference sequence). V shed 2 bases and J shed 6 bases, with 8 bases lying between them. The CDR3 length is 13 residues. CDR3 region: CASSYGRSNEQFL. The DNA of the CDR3 is TGTGCCAGCAGTTACGGTCGTAGCAATGAGCAGTTCTTA.

This rearrangement joins TRBV11-2 to TRBJ1-3; perhaps TRBD1 as D (5 bases). The CDR3 length is 16 residues. CDR1 is SGHAT and CDR2 is FQNNGV in the germline V gene. Between the trimmed V and J ends, which lost 5 bases and 0 bases, there was a span of 14 bases. The CDR3, as DNA: TGTGCCAGCAGCGACCGGAGGGGCAGCTCTGGAAACACCATATATTTT. Translation gives CASSDRRGSSGNTIYF.

The chain has TRBV7-8 and TRBJ2-1; D may be TRBD2 (7 bases). Per the germline V gene, CDR1 is SGHVS and CDR2 is FQNEAQ. V was pared by 1 base and J by 8 bases, with 12 bases between. CDR3 length equals 14 residues. In nucleotides, the CDR3 is TGTGCCAGCAGCTTAGGGGGGGGGCGGGATGAGCAGTTCTTC. Residues: CASSLGGGRDEQFF.

This clonotype has ten or more counts. The chain links TRBV19 to TRBJ1-1, with D uncertain. The germline V gene encodes CDR1 LNHDA and CDR2 SQIVND (reference sequence). Between the trimmed V and J ends, which lost 0 bases and 0 bases, there was a span of 8 bases. There are 15 residues in the CDR3. CDR3 sequence (DNA): TGTGCCAGTAGTATAGATAACGTCATGAACACTGAAGCTTTCTTT. It encodes CASSIDNVMNTEAFF.

The chain carries TRBV13 and TRBJ2-1; D unresolved. Germline assignment: CDR1 PRHDT and CDR2 FYEKMQ (reference sequence). The CDR3 has 16 amino acids. V lost 5 bases to trimming and J lost 0 bases, with 14 bases between them. Here the CDR3 reads CASSPRLESSYNEQFF. CDR3 nucleotide sequence: TGTGCCAGCAGCCCCCGACTCGAGAGCTCCTACAATGAGCAGTTCTTC.

The V and J genes are TRBV28 and TRBJ2-3; 14 bases align to TRBD2. V gave up 10 bases and J gave up 2 bases; unmatched junction bases: 8. Germline-derived CDR1 and CDR2 are MDHEN and SYDVKM. This CDR3 comprises 16 residues. Here the CDR3 DNA reads TGTGCCACTGACCGGACTAGCGGGGGGAACACAGATACGCAGTATTTT. It specifies CATDRTSGGNTDTQYF.

This clonotype was found many times. The chain uses TRBV7-9 and TRBJ2-7, with no clear D. Germline CDR1 reads SEHNR; CDR2 reads FQNEAQ (reference sequence). The CDR3 contains 14 residues. Between the trimmed V and J ends, which lost 3 bases and 2 bases, there was a span of 11 bases. The CDR3 region is CASSFSRLAYEQYF. The CDR3, as DNA: TGTGCCAGCAGCTTTAGCAGGTTGGCCTACGAGCAGTACTTC.

This clonotype was found once. The chain carries TRBV6-4 and TRBJ2-2; maybe TRBD1 (5 bases). CDR1 and CDR2 (germline): MRHNA, SNTAGT. The CDR3 contains 23 residues. The V and J ends lost 2 bases and 3 bases respectively, with 34 bases between them. The CDR3 nucleotides read TGTGCCAGCAGTGACAAGAACGGTGTGCAGGGCCTAAAAGGTTCCGATTACACCGGGGAGCTGTTTTTT. This translates into CASSDKNGVQGLKGSDYTGELFF.

This clonotype was detected many times. The genes are TRBV11-1 and TRBJ2-1; 7 nucleotides line up with TRBD2. The CDR3 length is 17 residues. Trimming at V came to 7 bases and at J to 6 bases, leaving 18 bases not matched to a gene. In germline, CDR1 is SGHAT, CDR2 FQDESV (reference sequence). CDR3 DNA: TGTGCCAGCAAAGAAAAAAGCGGGACCGCGAAGGGCAATGAGCAGTTCTTC. This translates into CASKEKSGTAKGNEQFF.

This clonotype was detected ten times or more. V gene TRBV7-9 combines with J gene TRBJ2-5; D might be TRBD2 (6 bases). V was pared by 0 bases and J by 3 bases, with 14 bases between. Germline CDR1 and CDR2: SEHNR and FQNEAQ (reference sequence). This CDR3 contains 16 residues. Written as DNA, the CDR3 is TGTGCCAGCAGCTTAGCAGGGCGGGGCAAGGAAGAGACCCAGTACTTC. Residues: CASSLAGRGKEETQYF. Looking up the rest from reference TRBV7-9 and TRBJ2-5 gives the full variable domain: DTGVSQNPRHKITKRGQNVTFRCDPISEHNRLYWYRQTLGQGPEFLTYFQNEAQLEKSRLLSDRFSAERPKGSFSTLEIQRTEQGDSAMYLCASSLAGRGKEETQYFGPGTRLLVL.

V is TRBV27 and J is TRBJ1-1; 9 positions agree with TRBD1. J was trimmed by 8 bases and V by 1 base; bases with no gene match: 14. Germline values: CDR1 MNHEY, CDR2 SMNVEV (reference sequence). The CDR3 is made up of 17 amino acids. DNA of the CDR3: TGTGCCAGCAGTTTATTCCGGGACAGGGACCTCGTCGGAGAAGCTTTCTTT. Protein: CASSLFRDRDLVGEAFF.

CDR3 residues: CASSPGVQNGYTF. CDR3 in DNA: TGTGCCAGCAGTCCCGGGGTCCAAAATGGCTACACCTTC. This chain joins TRBV27 and TRBJ1-2; D unresolved. The CDR3 has 13 amino acids. V dropped 5 bases and J dropped 6 bases, with 13 bases sitting between them. Germline-derived CDR1 and CDR2 are MNHEY and SMNVEV (reference sequence).

The chain joins TRBV30 to TRBJ2-2; D gene unclear. The CDR3 is 13 residues long. The ends were cut back, 8 bases at V and 3 bases at J, with 13 bases in the middle. Germline CDR1 reads GTSNPN; CDR2 reads SVGIG (reference sequence). CDR3 residues: CAHNPSDTGELFF. The DNA of the CDR3 is TGTGCCCATAACCCCAGTGACACCGGGGAGCTGTTTTTT.

Only a few counts were recorded for this clonotype. The chain has TRBV5-1 and TRBJ2-2; D is unclear. V lost 3 bases and J lost 4, with 16 bases in between. Germline CDR1 reads SGHRS; CDR2 reads YFSETQ. CDR3 length: 16 residues. CDR3 sequence: CASSSRRSTGTGELFF. As DNA, the CDR3 is TGCGCCAGCAGCTCCCGACGGAGCACCGGCACCGGGGAGCTGTTTTTT.

This clonotype was seen at least ten times. This chain uses TRBV7-8 with TRBJ2-3; 11 positions match TRBD2. The V segment lost 8 bases and the J segment 3 bases; nucleotides outside the gene matches: 10. This CDR3 has 16 residues. Germline values: CDR1 SGHVS, CDR2 FQNEAQ. CDR3 DNA sequence: TGTGCCAGCTTAGGGGGACTAGCGGAAAAGACAGATACGCAGTATTTT. Its translation is CASLGGLAEKTDTQYF.

This clonotype has at least ten counts. The rearrangement uses TRBV7-9 and TRBJ1-2, with 8 bases identical to TRBD1. Germline V gives CDR1 SEHNR, CDR2 FQNEAQ (reference sequence). The V segment lost 3 bases and the J segment 8 bases; nucleotides outside the gene matches: 8. This CDR3 is built from 14 residues. CDR3 nucleotide sequence: TGTGCCAGCAGCTTCGACAGGGGTGCATCCGGCTACACCTTC. As protein: CASSFDRGASGYTF.

Ten or more counts support this clonotype. J is TRBJ2-2 and V is TRBV7-3; the match to TRBD1 covers 8 bases. There are 16 residues in the CDR3. The V segment lost 5 bases and the J segment 2 bases; nucleotides outside the gene matches: 7. CDR1 and CDR2 from the germline V gene are SGHTA and FQGTGA. CDR3 region: CASSPSGQVNTGELFF. The CDR3 region has the DNA TGTGCCAGCAGCCCCTCGGGACAGGTCAACACCGGGGAGCTGTTTTTT. Filled out from reference TRBV7-3 and TRBJ2-2, the complete variable domain reads GAGVSQTPSNKVTEKGKYVELRCDPISGHTALYWYRQSLGQGPEFLIYFQGTGAADDSGLPNDRFFAVRPEGSVSTLKIQRTERGDSAVYLCASSPSGQVNTGELFFGEGSRLTVL.

This clonotype was observed at least ten times. V gene TRBV12-5 combines with J gene TRBJ1-1; no reliable D call. Germline V CDR1 and CDR2: LGHNT, FRNRAP. The CDR3 totals 13 residues. V was cut by 0 bases and J by 5 bases, with 7 bases left in between. The CDR3 loop reads CASGLVVGTEAFF. DNA for the CDR3: TGTGCTAGTGGTTTGGTAGTTGGGACTGAAGCTTTCTTT.

This clonotype came up many times. The rearrangement uses TRBV7-3 and TRBJ2-1, with 8 nucleotides matching TRBD1. Germline V gives CDR1 SGHTA, CDR2 FQGTGA. V trimming: 1 base; J trimming: 6 bases; junction bases outside the gene matches: 5. The CDR3 is 15 residues long. The CDR3 region is CASSLISTGGNEQFF. The CDR3 nucleotides read TGTGCCAGCAGCTTAATTAGTACAGGGGGCAATGAGCAGTTCTTC.

This clonotype was counted many times. V usage is TRBV27 and J usage is TRBJ1-2; D may be TRBD1 (6 bases). CDR1 and CDR2 from the germline V gene are MNHEY and SMNVEV (reference sequence). V was pared by 3 bases and J by 4 bases, with 9 bases between. There are 13 residues in the CDR3. The CDR3 DNA follows: TGTGCCAGCAGTTTGAACAGGGTCTATGGCTACACCTTC. Residues: CASSLNRVYGYTF.

CDR3 amino acids: CSAEGTGGLNTGELFF. The CDR3 DNA reads as TGCAGTGCGGAGGGGACAGGGGGCTTAAACACCGGGGAGCTGTTTTTT. V and J are TRBV20-1 and TRBJ2-2, with TRBD1 matching 12 bases. The CDR3 sequence is 16 residues long. After removal of 6 bases from V and 2 bases from J, the junction contained 7 bases not matched to a gene. Germline V gene lookup returns CDR1 DFQATT and CDR2 SNEGSKA (reference sequence).